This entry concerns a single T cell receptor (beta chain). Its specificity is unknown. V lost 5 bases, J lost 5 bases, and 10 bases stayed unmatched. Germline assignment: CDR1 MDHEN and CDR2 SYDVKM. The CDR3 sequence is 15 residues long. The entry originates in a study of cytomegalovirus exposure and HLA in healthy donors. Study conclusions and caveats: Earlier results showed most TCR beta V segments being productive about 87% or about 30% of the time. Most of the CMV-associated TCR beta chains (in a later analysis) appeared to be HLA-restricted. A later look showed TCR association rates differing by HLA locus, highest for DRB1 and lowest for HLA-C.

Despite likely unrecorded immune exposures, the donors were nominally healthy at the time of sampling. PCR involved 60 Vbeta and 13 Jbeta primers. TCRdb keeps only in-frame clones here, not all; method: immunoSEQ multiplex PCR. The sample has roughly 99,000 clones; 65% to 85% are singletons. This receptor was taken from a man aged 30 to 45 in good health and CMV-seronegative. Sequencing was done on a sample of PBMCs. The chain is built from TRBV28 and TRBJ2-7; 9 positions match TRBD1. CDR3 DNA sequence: TGTGCCAGCAGTATACAAACAGGGGGCGGCCACGAGCAGTACTTC. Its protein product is CASSIQTGGGHEQYF.